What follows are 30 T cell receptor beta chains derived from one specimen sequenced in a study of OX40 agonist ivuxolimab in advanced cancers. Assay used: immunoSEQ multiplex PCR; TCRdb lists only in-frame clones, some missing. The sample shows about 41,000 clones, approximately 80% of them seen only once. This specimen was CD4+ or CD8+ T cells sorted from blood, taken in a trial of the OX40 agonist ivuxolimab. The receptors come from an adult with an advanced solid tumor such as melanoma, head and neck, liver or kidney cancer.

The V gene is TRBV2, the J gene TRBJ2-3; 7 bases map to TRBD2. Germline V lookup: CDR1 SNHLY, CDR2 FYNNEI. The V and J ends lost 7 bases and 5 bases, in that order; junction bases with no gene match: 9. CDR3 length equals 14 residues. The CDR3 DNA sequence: TGTGCCAGCAAGGCGAGCGGGGTCCTAGATACGCAGTATTTT. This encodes CASKASGVLDTQYF.

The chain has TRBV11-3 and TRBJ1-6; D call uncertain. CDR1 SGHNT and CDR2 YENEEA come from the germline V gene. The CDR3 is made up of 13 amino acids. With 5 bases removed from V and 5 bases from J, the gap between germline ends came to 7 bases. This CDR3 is CASSVTDNSPLHF. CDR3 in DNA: TGTGCCAGCAGCGTGACCGATAATTCACCCCTCCACTTT.

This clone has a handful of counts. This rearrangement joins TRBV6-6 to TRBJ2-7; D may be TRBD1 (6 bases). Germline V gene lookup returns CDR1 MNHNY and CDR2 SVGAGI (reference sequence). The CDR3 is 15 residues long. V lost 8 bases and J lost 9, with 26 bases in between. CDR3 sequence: CASRTVQGPTGGQYF. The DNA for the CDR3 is TGTGCCAGCCGAACGGTACAGGGACCTACTGGGGGGCAGTACTTC.

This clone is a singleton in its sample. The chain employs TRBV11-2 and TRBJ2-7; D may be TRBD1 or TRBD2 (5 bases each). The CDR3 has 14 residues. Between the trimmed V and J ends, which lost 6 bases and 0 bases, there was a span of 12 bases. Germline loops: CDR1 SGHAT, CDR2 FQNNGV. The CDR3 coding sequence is TGTGCCAGCAGGAAAATGGGGGACTCCTACGAGCAGTACTTC. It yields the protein CASRKMGDSYEQYF.

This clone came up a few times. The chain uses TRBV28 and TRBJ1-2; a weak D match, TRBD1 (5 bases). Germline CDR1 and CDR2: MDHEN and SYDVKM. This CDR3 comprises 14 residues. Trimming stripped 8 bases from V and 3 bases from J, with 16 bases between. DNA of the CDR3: TGTGCCAGCGGGACGGCCCAAGGAGACTATGGCTACACCTTC. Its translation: CASGTAQGDYGYTF.

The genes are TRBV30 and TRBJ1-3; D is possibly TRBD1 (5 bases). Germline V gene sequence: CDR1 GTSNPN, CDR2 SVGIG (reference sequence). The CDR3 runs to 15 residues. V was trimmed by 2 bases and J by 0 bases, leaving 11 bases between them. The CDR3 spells CAWSLDSFSGNTIYF. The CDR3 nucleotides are TGTGCCTGGAGTCTCGACAGTTTCTCTGGAAACACCATATATTTT.

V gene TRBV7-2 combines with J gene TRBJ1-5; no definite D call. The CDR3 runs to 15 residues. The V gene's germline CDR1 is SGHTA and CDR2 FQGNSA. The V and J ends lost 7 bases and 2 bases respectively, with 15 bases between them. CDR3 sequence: CASTRSPDGNQPQHF. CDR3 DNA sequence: TGTGCCAGCACCCGGAGTCCAGATGGCAATCAGCCCCAGCATTTT.

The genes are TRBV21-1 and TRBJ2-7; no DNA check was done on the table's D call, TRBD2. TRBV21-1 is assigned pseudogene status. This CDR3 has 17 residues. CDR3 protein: CASSPEREREVKNEQYF. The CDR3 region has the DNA TGTGCCAGCAGCCCGGAAAGGGAGCGGGAGGTTAAGAACGAGCAGTACTTC.

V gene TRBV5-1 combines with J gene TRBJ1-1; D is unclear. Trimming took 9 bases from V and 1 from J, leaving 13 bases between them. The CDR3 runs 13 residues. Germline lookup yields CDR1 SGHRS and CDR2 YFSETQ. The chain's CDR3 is CATRTAQNTEAFF. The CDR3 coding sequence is TGCGCCACCAGGACGGCCCAGAACACTGAAGCTTTCTTT. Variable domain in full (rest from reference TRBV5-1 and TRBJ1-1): KAGVTQTPRYLIKTRGQQVTLSCSPISGHRSVSWYQQTPGQGLQFLFEYFSETQRNKGNFPGRFSGRQFSNSRSEMNVSTLELGDSALYLCATRTAQNTEAFFGQGTRLTVV.

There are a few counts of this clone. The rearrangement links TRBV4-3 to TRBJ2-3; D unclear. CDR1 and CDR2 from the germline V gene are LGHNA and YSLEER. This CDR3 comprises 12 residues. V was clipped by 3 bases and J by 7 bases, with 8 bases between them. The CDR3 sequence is CASSQDRNTQYF. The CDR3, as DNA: TGCGCCAGCAGCCAGGACCGGAATACGCAGTATTTT.

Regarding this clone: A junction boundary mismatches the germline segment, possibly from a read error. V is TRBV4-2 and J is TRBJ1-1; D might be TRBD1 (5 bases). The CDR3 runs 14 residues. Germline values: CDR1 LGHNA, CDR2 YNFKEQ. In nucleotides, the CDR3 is TGTGCCAGCAGCCAAGGGGGCGCGAACCCTGAAGCTTTCTTT. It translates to CASSQGGANPEAFF.

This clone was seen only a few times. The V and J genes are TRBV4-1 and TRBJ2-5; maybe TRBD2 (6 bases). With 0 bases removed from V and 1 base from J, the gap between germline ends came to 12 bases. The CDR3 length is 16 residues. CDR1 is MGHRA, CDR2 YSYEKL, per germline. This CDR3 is CASSQDWGEAQETQYF. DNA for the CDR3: TGCGCCAGCAGCCAAGATTGGGGGGAGGCCCAAGAGACCCAGTACTTC.

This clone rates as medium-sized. This chain's CDR3 is CASSPPGTGVNEQYF. CDR3 sequence (DNA): TGTGCCAGCAGTCCTCCCGGGACAGGGGTCAACGAGCAGTACTTC. The chain joins TRBV28 to TRBJ2-7; 10 bases match TRBD1. The CDR3 covers 15 residues. Germline CDR1 and CDR2: MDHEN and SYDVKM. V gave up 5 bases and J gave up 5 bases; unmatched junction bases: 9.

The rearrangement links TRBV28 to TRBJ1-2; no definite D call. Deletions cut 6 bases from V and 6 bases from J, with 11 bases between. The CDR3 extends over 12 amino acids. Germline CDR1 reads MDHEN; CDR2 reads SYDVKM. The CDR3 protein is CASSLVYDGYTF. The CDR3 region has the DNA TGTGCCAGCAGCCTCGTATATGATGGCTACACCTTC.

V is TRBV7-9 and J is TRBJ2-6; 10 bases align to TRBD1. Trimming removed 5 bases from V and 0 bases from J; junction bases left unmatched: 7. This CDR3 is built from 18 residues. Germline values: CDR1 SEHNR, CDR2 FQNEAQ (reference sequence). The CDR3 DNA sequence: TGTGCCAGCAGCCGCCGGGACAGGGGCCCCTCTGGGGCCAACGTCCTGACTTTC. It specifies CASSRRDRGPSGANVLTF.

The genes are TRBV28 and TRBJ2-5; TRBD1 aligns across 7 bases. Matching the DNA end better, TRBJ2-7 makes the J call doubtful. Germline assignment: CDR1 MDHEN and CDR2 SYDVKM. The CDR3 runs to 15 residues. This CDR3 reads CASRPTGARTYEQYF. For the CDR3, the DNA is TGTGCCAGCAGACCCACAGGGGCCAGGACCTACGAGCAGTACTTC.

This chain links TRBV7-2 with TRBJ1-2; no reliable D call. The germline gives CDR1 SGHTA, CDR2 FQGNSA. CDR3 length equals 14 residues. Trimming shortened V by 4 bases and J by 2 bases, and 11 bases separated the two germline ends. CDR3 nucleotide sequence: TGTGCCAGCAGCTCCCCGGCCCTCAACTATGGCTACACCTTC. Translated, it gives CASSSPALNYGYTF. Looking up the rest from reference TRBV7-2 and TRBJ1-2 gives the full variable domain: GAGVSQSPSNKVTEKGKDVELRCDPISGHTALYWYRQSLGQGLEFLIYFQGNSAPDKSGLPSDRFSAERTGGSVSTLTIQRTQQEDSAVYLCASSSPALNYGYTFGSGTRLTVV.

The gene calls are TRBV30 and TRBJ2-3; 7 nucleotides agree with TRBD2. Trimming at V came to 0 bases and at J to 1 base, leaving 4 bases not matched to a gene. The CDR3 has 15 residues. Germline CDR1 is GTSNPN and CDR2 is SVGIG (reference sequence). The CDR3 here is CAWSVERGRTDTQYF. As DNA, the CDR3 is TGTGCCTGGAGTGTTGAGCGGGGCCGCACAGATACGCAGTATTTT.

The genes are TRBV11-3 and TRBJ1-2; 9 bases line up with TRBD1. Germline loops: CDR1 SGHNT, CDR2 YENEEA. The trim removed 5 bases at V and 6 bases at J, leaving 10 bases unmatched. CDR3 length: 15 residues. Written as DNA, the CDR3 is TGTGCCAGCAGCGCACCCCACAGGGGGCGGAATGGCTACACCTTC. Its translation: CASSAPHRGRNGYTF.

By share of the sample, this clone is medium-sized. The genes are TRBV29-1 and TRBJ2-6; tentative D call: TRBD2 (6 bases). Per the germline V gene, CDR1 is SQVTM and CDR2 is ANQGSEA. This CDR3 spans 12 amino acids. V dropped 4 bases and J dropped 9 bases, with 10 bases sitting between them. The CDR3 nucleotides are TGCAGCGTTGCCGGGACTCACAACGTCCTGACTTTC. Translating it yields CSVAGTHNVLTF. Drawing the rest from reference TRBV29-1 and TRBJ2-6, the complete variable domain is SAVISQKPSRDICQRGTSLTIQCQVDSQVTMMFWYRQQPGQSLTLIATANQGSEATYESGFVIDKFPISRPNLTFSTLTVSNMSPEDSSIYLCSVAGTHNVLTFGAGSRLTVL.

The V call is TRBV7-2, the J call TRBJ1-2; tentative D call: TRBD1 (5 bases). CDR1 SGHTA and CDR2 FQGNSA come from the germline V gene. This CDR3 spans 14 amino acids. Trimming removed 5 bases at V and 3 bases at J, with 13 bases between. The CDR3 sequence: CASSPLQGDYGYTF. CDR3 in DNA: TGTGCCAGCAGCCCGCTCCAGGGTGACTATGGCTACACCTTC.

CDR3 residues: CASKIQAGLAYNEQFF. Here the CDR3 DNA reads TGTGCCAGTAAAATCCAGGCGGGACTGGCTTACAATGAGCAGTTCTTC. The chain links TRBV19 to TRBJ2-1; TRBD2 is a possible D gene (6 bases). V was trimmed by 7 bases and J by 4 bases, leaving 20 bases between them. From germline, CDR1 is LNHDA and CDR2 SQIVND (reference sequence). The CDR3 totals 16 residues.

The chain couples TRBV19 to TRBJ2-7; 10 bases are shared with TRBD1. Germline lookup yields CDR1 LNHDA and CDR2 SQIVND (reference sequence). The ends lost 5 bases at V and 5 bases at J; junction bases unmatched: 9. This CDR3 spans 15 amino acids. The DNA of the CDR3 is TGTGCCAGTAGTCACAGACAGGGGGCTATTAACGAGCAGTACTTC. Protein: CASSHRQGAINEQYF.

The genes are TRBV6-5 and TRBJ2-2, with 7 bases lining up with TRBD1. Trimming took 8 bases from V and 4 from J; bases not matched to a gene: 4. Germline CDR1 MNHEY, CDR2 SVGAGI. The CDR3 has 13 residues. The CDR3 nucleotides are TGTGCCAGCGCCGACAGGGTCACCGGGGAGCTGTTTTTT. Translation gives CASADRVTGELFF.

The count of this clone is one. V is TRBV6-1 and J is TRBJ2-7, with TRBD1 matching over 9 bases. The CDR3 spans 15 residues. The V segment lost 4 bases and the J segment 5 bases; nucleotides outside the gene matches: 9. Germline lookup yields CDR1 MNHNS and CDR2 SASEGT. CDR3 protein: CASSGGQGKKNEQYF. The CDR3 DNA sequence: TGTGCCAGCAGTGGAGGACAGGGGAAGAAAAACGAGCAGTACTTC.

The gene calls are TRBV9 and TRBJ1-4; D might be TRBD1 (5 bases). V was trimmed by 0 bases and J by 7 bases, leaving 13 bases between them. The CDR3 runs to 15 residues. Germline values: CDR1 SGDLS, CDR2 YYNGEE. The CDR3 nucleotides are TGTGCCAGCAGCGTAGGGCAGGGACTGAGTGAAAAACTGTTTTTT. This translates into CASSVGQGLSEKLFF.

The CDR3 region is CASSYPRLRMTSGSADTQYF. The CDR3 DNA sequence: TGTGCCAGCAGTTACCCCCGTCTTCGAATGACTAGCGGGAGTGCAGATACGCAGTATTTT. The genes are TRBV27 and TRBJ2-3; 12 bases match TRBD2. The V segment lost 4 bases and the J segment 4 bases; nucleotides outside the gene matches: 18. The CDR3 is 20 amino acids. The germline V gene has CDR1 MNHEY and CDR2 SMNVEV (reference sequence).

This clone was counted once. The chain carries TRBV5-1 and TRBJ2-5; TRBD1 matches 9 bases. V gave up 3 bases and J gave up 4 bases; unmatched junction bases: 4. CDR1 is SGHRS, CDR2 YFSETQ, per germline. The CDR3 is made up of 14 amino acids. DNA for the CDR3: TGCGCCAGCAGCTCGGGACAGGGTAGAGAGACCCAGTACTTC. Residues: CASSSGQGRETQYF.

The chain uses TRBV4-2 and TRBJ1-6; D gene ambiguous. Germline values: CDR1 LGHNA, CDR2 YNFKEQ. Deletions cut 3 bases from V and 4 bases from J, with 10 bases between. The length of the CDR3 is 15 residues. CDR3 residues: CASSQGSGYNSPLHF. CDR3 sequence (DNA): TGTGCCAGCAGCCAGGGGTCAGGTTATAATTCACCCCTCCACTTT.

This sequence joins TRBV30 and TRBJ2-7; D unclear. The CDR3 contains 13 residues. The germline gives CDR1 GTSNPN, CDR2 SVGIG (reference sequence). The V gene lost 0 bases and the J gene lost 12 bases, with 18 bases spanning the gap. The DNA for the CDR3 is TGTGCCTGGAGTGTACCCCCGGGTTCCGTGTTGTACTTC. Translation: CAWSVPPGSVLYF.